A selection of T cell receptor beta chains follows, all from one sample in a study of blood T cell repertoires in COVID-19. Clones were sequenced by immunoSEQ multiplex PCR, and TCRdb holds only the in-frame ones, with some missing. The sample yields 150,000 to 200,000 clones, approximately 80% seen once. Sequencing input: PBMCs or T cells enriched from blood (not recorded which). These receptors were taken from a man in his fifties who had recovered from COVID-19. Each CDR3 is given with its conserved first and last residue. Only part of the rows carry a size: once, few, many, or a class if the clone is expanded.

abundance,v_gene,len,CDR3aa
once,TRBV28,12,CASSQSWAGYTF
once,TRBV5-1,15,CASSRTGARDEKLFF
.,TRBV19,17,CASTIGPGGNLGNTIYF
.,TRBV5-4,15,CASSLRQGASEKLFF
.,TRBV7-6,16,CASSPQQGANTGELFF
.,TRBV28,13,CASSFDSYNEQFF
.,TRBV28,14,CASRQQGRNTEAFF
once,TRBV28,13,CASRLGEGTEAFF
.,TRBV10-1,14,CASSESNRPYGYTF
.,TRBV9,14,CASSVTQFQETQYF
few,TRBV7-9,15,CASSSRGGTGYEQYF
.,TRBV10-3,15,CAISESAGPNEKLFF
.,TRBV9,14,CASSRDRGGGGYTF
.,TRBV9,16,CASSASQGQGNSPLHF
.,TRBV3-1/TRBV3-2,18,CASSQGDRGRYSNQPQHF
.,TRBV15,15,CATSRGVAGGETQYF
.,TRBV5-6,11,CASSLSSEQYF
.,TRBV19,16,CASSIVRTGGNEKLFF
.,TRBV5-1,13,CASSRSGEETQYF
.,TRBV9,13,CASSGGQGGEAFF
.,TRBV5-4,14,CASSPTDRAGEQYF
.,TRBV5-5,16,CASSWTGTGGLNEQYF
many,TRBV14,14,CASRLGYLTGELFF
.,TRBV28,18,CASKTVGTGLPGANVLTF
.,TRBV18,15,CASSLRDREWSGYTF
once,TRBV20-1,12,CSASALNYEQYF
.,TRBV4-2,18,CASSQGTSGGSSYNEQFF
.,TRBV5-1,15,CASSRGDSSYNEQFF
.,TRBV28,13,CASSLGGTGELFF
.,TRBV6-5,13,CAAQQGRNYGYTF
.,TRBV18,14,CASSRDRNSYEQYF
.,TRBV3-1/TRBV3-2,12,CASKGLDTEAFF
.,TRBV11-2,13,CASSLDRVDGYTF
.,TRBV6-1,13,CASSESNGYEQYF
few,TRBV5-1,16,CASSLFSVGAGETQYF
few,TRBV3-1/TRBV3-2,15,CASSQGDRGNQPQHF
.,TRBV6-5,14,CASSKTSGDYEQYF
.,TRBV11-2,15,CASSYREGAYNEQFF
.,TRBV7-3,15,CASSSDRGAYNEQFF
.,TRBV13,15,CASSLPFRGTGELFF
.,TRBV5-1,14,CASSLEEVWDEQYF
.,TRBV2,14,CASSEAIIDYGYTF
.,TRBV29-1,12,CSVQGFGNTIYF
once,TRBV5-1,14,CASSGGQGVPEAFF
.,TRBV5-6,14,CASSPGGLNTEAFF